The 25 T cell receptor beta chains below come from one sample, sequenced in a study of control samples from healthy donors and cancer patients. Libraries were prepared by immunoSEQ multiplex PCR; TCRdb keeps only in-frame clonotypes and omits some of them. The sample carries 90,000 to 100,000 clones, about 79% recorded once. What was sequenced was blood. These receptor sequences come from a woman under 40 in good health.

The chain links TRBV6-5 to TRBJ2-3; TRBD2 matches 11 bases. The V segment lost 6 bases and the J segment 5 bases; nucleotides outside the gene matches: 4. Germline CDR1 MNHEY, CDR2 SVGAGI. CDR3 length: 14 amino acids. Written as DNA, the CDR3 is TGTGCCAGCAGACCTAGCGGGGGGTTAGATACGCAGTATTTT. It codes for CASRPSGGLDTQYF.

The chain couples TRBV18 to TRBJ2-3, with TRBD1 matching 7 bases. This CDR3 has 15 residues. Trimming removed 4 bases from V and 3 bases from J; junction bases left unmatched: 7. Germline-derived CDR1 and CDR2 are KGHSH and LQKENI. The CDR3 coding sequence is TGTGCCAGCTCACGCCGGGACAGCAATACAGATACGCAGTATTTT. This encodes CASSRRDSNTDTQYF.

This clone has just a few counts. The V gene is TRBV5-5, the J gene TRBJ2-7; 7 bases line up with TRBD1. Germline trimming cut 0 bases from V and 0 bases from J; bases unmatched to any gene: 3. There are 15 residues in the CDR3. Germline CDR1 reads SGHKS; CDR2 reads YYEKEE (reference sequence). CDR3 residues: CASSLENRGSYEQYF. The CDR3 DNA reads TGTGCCAGCAGCTTGGAAAACAGGGGCTCCTACGAGCAGTACTTC. Supplemented by reference TRBV5-5 and TRBJ2-7, the full variable domain reads DAGVTQSPTHLIKTRGQQVTLRCSPISGHKSVSWYQQVLGQGPQFIFQYYEKEERGRGNFPDRFSARQFPNYSSELNVNALLLGDSALYLCASSLENRGSYEQYFGPGTRLTVT.

This clone was seen more than once but under ten times. This chain joins TRBV6-4 and TRBJ2-1, with 9 bases aligning to TRBD2. Germline loops: CDR1 MRHNA, CDR2 SNTAGT. The CDR3 runs to 15 residues. Losses at the gene ends were 3 bases for V and 4 bases for J; bases not matched to a gene: 4. CDR3 in DNA: TGTGCCAGCAGTGAGAGCGGGGGGACATACAATGAGCAGTTCTTC. Residues: CASSESGGTYNEQFF.

This clone is a singleton in its sample. V gene TRBV11-2 combines with J gene TRBJ2-5, with D possibly matching TRBD2 (7 bases). From germline, CDR1 is SGHAT and CDR2 FQNNGV. V shed 5 bases and J shed 4 bases, with 20 bases lying between them. CDR3 length: 16 amino acids. CDR3 protein: CASSVSGGLAAETQYF. CDR3 DNA sequence: TGTGCCAGCAGCGTGTCGGGGGGCCTCGCCGCAGAGACCCAGTACTTC.

The chain carries TRBV5-1 and TRBJ1-2, with D maybe TRBD1 (6 bases). V was clipped by 2 bases and J by 4 bases, with 9 bases between them. This CDR3 has 13 amino acids. CDR1 is SGHRS and CDR2 is YFSETQ in the germline V gene. The CDR3 DNA is TGCGCCAGCAGCTTCCAGACAGGCTATGGCTACACCTTC. Its protein product is CASSFQTGYGYTF.

The chain links TRBV30 to TRBJ2-3; D gene ambiguous. Trimming removed 0 bases from V and 4 bases from J, with 5 bases in between. The CDR3 covers 12 residues. CDR1 is GTSNPN and CDR2 is SVGIG in the germline V gene (reference sequence). The CDR3 sequence is CAWSVGSDTQYF. CDR3 nucleotides: TGTGCCTGGAGTGTCGGCTCAGATACGCAGTATTTT.

In this sample, this clone turned up a few times. V is TRBV18 and J is TRBJ1-5; TRBD1 agrees at 7 bases. This CDR3 comprises 17 residues. Germline V gene sequence: CDR1 KGHSH, CDR2 LQKENI. Trimming cost V 1 base and J 0 bases; bases outside gene matches: 6. CDR3 coding DNA: TGTGCCAGCTCACCACTCGGCAGGGGGTCTAGCAATCAGCCCCAGCATTTT. This codes for CASSPLGRGSSNQPQHF. Combining the CDR3 with reference TRBV18 and TRBJ1-5 gives the whole variable domain NAGVMQNPRHLVRRRGQEARLRCSPMKGHSHVYWYRQLPEEGLKFMVYLQKENIIDESGMPKERFSAEFPKEGPSILRIQQVVRGDSAAYFCASSPLGRGSSNQPQHFGDGTRLSIL.

The rearrangement links TRBV30 to TRBJ2-3; 9 nucleotides match TRBD1. V dropped 5 bases and J dropped 3; count of bases not matched to a gene: 6. The germline gives CDR1 GTSNPN, CDR2 SVGIG (reference sequence). This CDR3 spans 14 amino acids. Here the CDR3 DNA reads TGTGCCTGGGGAGGGGACAGGGAAACAGATACGCAGTATTTT. Protein: CAWGGDRETDTQYF.

The rearrangement joins TRBV10-3 to TRBJ1-5, with 9 bases that match TRBD1. Germline V gene lookup returns CDR1 ENHRY and CDR2 SYGVKD. This CDR3 spans 15 amino acids. The ends lost 5 bases at V and 2 bases at J; junction bases unmatched: 4. CDR3 nucleotide sequence: TGTGCCATCAGTCCGGGACAGGGAGGCAATCAGCCCCAGCATTTT. It encodes CAISPGQGGNQPQHF.

This clone appeared a single time. The chain links TRBV5-8 to TRBJ1-2; possibly TRBD1 for D (5 bases). The CDR3 runs 15 residues. The germline V and J ends were trimmed by 3 bases and 2 bases, with 14 bases remaining between them. Germline lookup yields CDR1 SGHTS and CDR2 YDEGEE. The CDR3 DNA reads TGTGCCAGCAGCTCGGGACCGCCTGAGAACTATGGCTACACCTTC. Its translation is CASSSGPPENYGYTF. Based on the CDR3 plus reference TRBV5-8 and TRBJ1-2, the full variable domain is EAGVTQSPTHLIKTRGQQATLRCSPISGHTSVYWYQQALGLGLQFLLWYDEGEERNRGNFPPRFSGRQFPNYSSELNVNALELEDSALYLCASSSGPPENYGYTFGSGTRLTVV.

The rearrangement joins TRBV7-9 to TRBJ1-1; the D is unclear. Deletions cut 1 base from V and 3 bases from J, with 12 bases between. In germline, CDR1 is SEHNR, CDR2 FQNEAQ (reference sequence). CDR3 size: 15 residues. The CDR3 here is CASSLGPRGDTEAFF. As DNA, the CDR3 is TGTGCCAGCAGCTTAGGACCTCGGGGAGACACTGAAGCTTTCTTT.

This clone was seen only once. The chain carries TRBV6-1 and TRBJ2-3; D might be TRBD1 (5 bases). The CDR3 spans 15 residues. The V and J ends lost 2 bases and 3 bases respectively, with 12 bases between them. Looked up from germline, CDR1 is MNHNS and CDR2 is SASEGT. The CDR3 loop reads CASSEKRPGTDTQYF. The CDR3 DNA reads as TGTGCCAGCAGTGAAAAGAGGCCAGGGACAGATACGCAGTATTTT.

CDR3 sequence reads: CASSQGTGGTGANVLTF. CDR3 in DNA: TGCGCCAGCAGCCAAGGGACAGGGGGTACTGGGGCCAACGTCCTGACTTTC. The chain links TRBV4-3 to TRBJ2-6, with 10 nucleotides matching TRBD1. The CDR3 runs 17 residues. CDR1 and CDR2 (germline): LGHNA, YSLEER. The ends lost 1 base at V and 2 bases at J; junction bases unmatched: 2.

The chain has TRBV6-2 or TRBV6-3 and TRBJ1-2; 7 nucleotides line up with TRBD1. The CDR3 sequence is 19 residues long. The germline V gene encodes CDR1 MNHEY and CDR2 SVGEGT. Trimming removed 2 bases from V and 1 base from J; junction bases left unmatched: 16. The CDR3 sequence is CASSYNIPGTVAYNYGYTF. In nucleotides, the CDR3 is TGTGCCAGCAGTTACAACATTCCCGGGACAGTCGCCTATAACTATGGCTACACCTTC.

This clone was observed a handful of times. This chain links TRBV18 with TRBJ2-3, with 7 bases aligning to TRBD2. V dropped 2 bases and J dropped 4; count of bases not matched to a gene: 0. The CDR3 is 13 residues long. Per the germline V gene, CDR1 is KGHSH and CDR2 is LQKENI. The CDR3 region is CASSPGLADTQYF. The CDR3 coding sequence is TGTGCCAGCTCACCAGGACTAGCAGATACGCAGTATTTT.

J is TRBJ1-2 and V is TRBV2; D gene ambiguous. V dropped 2 bases and J dropped 4 bases, with 5 bases sitting between them. The CDR3 spans 12 residues. Germline CDR1 reads SNHLY; CDR2 reads FYNNEI. The DNA of the CDR3 is TGTGCCAGCAGTGAAAGGCGCTATGGCTACACCTTC. As protein: CASSERRYGYTF.

The rearrangement joins TRBV6-6 to TRBJ1-2, with 10 bases that match TRBD1. The CDR3 runs 12 residues. V lost 11 bases to trimming and J lost 8 bases; unmatched junction nucleotides: 8. Germline lookup yields CDR1 MNHNY and CDR2 SVGAGI (reference sequence). The CDR3 is CAGLDRGGGYTF. The CDR3 DNA is TGTGCCGGTCTGGACAGGGGGGGCGGCTACACCTTC.

The CDR3 sequence is CASSPRTVLQYF. CDR3 bases: TGTGCCAGCAGCCCGCGCACAGTACTGCAGTATTTT. V and J are TRBV7-2 and TRBJ2-3, with D uncertain. With 5 bases removed from V and 11 bases from J, the gap between germline ends came to 14 bases. From germline, CDR1 is SGHTA and CDR2 FQGNSA. The CDR3 is made up of 12 amino acids.

The rearrangement uses TRBV29-1 and TRBJ1-1, with D possibly TRBD1 on 6 matching bases. CDR1 and CDR2 (germline): SQVTM, ANQGSEA. This CDR3 comprises 13 residues. This chain's CDR3 is CIARKGGNTEAFF. In DNA form, the CDR3 reads TGCATTGCTCGGAAGGGGGGGAACACTGAAGCTTTCTTT.

The chain recombines TRBV5-1 with TRBJ2-5, with D possibly being TRBD2 (5 bases). From germline, CDR1 is SGHRS and CDR2 YFSETQ. The CDR3 contains 14 residues. Trimming removed 4 bases from V and 1 base from J, with 11 bases in between. CDR3 loop: CASSLAGSQETQYF. The CDR3 nucleotides are TGCGCCAGCAGCCTCGCGGGCAGCCAAGAGACCCAGTACTTC.

As for this clone: Possible read error: a much larger clone is one base away. The chain couples TRBV19 to TRBJ2-1, with D hard to call. Germline loops: CDR1 LNHDA, CDR2 SQIVND (reference sequence). This CDR3 contains 11 residues. The CDR3 loop reads CANSIQNEQFF. CDR3 coding DNA: TGTGCCAATAGTATACAGAATGAGCAGTTCTTC.

The V gene is TRBV7-2, the J gene TRBJ1-1; the D is unclear. V was trimmed by 1 base and J by 2 bases, leaving 8 bases between them. CDR3 size: 14 residues. Germline values: CDR1 SGHTA, CDR2 FQGNSA. CDR3 protein: CASSLEWSNTEAFF. The CDR3 nucleotides read TGTGCCAGCAGCTTAGAGTGGAGTAACACTGAAGCTTTCTTT.

V usage is TRBV7-8 and J usage is TRBJ2-7; D not resolved. From germline, CDR1 is SGHVS and CDR2 FQNEAQ. The CDR3 consists of 13 residues. The germline V and J ends were trimmed by 5 bases and 5 bases, with 13 bases remaining between them. The CDR3 DNA follows: TGTGCCAGCAGCCTAGGTTCGTCGGACGAGCAGTACTTC. Protein sequence: CASSLGSSDEQYF.

The table lists this clone with a count of one. J is TRBJ1-1 and V is TRBV4-1, with TRBD1 identical over 7 bases. Germline CDR1 MGHRA, CDR2 YSYEKL. The length of the CDR3 is 13 residues. The V segment lost 10 bases and the J segment 0 bases; nucleotides outside the gene matches: 5. This chain's CDR3 is CATGTAMNTEAFF. The DNA of the CDR3 is TGCGCCACCGGGACAGCCATGAACACTGAAGCTTTCTTT.